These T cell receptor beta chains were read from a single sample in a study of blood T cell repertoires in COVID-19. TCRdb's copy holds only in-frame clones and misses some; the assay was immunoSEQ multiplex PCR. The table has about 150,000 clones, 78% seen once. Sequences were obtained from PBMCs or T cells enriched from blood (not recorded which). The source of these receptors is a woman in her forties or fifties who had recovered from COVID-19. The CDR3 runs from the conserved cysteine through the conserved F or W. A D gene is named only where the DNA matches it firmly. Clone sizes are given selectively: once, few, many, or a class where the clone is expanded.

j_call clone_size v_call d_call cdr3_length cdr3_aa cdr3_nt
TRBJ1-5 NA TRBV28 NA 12 CSTGVGNQPQHF TGTAGCACGGGGGTAGGGAATCAGCCCCAGCATTTT
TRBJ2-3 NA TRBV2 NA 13 CALKRISTDTQYF TGTGCCCTCAAGAGGATTAGCACAGATACGCAGTATTTT
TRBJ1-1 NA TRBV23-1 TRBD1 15 CALQGPGQFYTEAFF TGCGCCCTACAGGGCCCGGGACAGTTCTACACTGAAGCTTTCTTT
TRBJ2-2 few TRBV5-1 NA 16 CASSLGFTEPTGELFF TGCGCCAGCAGCTTGGGGTTTACAGAGCCTACCGGGGAGCTGTTTTTT
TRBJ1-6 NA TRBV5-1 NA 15 CASSLDRPVNSPLHF TGCGCCAGCAGCTTGGACAGGCCGGTAAATTCACCCCTCCACTTT
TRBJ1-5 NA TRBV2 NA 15 CASSDYNLANQPQHF TGTGCCAGCAGTGATTACAACTTAGCCAATCAGCCCCAGCATTTT
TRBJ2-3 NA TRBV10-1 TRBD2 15 CASSASGLETDTQYF TGCGCCAGCAGTGCGTCCGGACTAGAAACAGATACGCAGTATTTT
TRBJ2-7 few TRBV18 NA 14 CASSQVKGLGEQYF TGTGCCAGCTCGCAAGTGAAGGGGCTGGGCGAGCAGTACTTC
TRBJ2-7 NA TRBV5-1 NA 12 CASSLDRDEQYF TGCGCCAGCAGCTTGGACAGGGATGAGCAGTACTTC
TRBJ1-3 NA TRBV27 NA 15 CASSLNRYSGNTIYF TGTGCCAGCAGTTTGAACCGGTACTCTGGAAACACCATATATTTT
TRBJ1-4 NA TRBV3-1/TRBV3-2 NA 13 CASSQGGGEKLFF TGTGCCAGCAGCCAGGGGGGTGGTGAAAAACTGTTTTTT
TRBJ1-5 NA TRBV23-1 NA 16 CASSQGTGYSNQPQHF TGCGCCAGCAGTCAAGGCACGGGATATAGCAATCAGCCCCAGCATTTT
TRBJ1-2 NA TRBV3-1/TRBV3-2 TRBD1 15 CASSQGTGSDYGYTF TGTGCCAGCAGCCAGGGGACAGGGTCCGACTATGGCTACACCTTC
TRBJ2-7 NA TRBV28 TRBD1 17 CASSSLTADRAPYEQYF TGTGCCAGCAGTTCCCTTACTGCGGACAGGGCCCCCTACGAGCAGTACTTC
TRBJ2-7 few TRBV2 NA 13 CASSVPVTYEQYF TGTGCCAGCAGTGTCCCAGTTACCTACGAGCAGTACTTC
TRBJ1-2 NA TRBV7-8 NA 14 CASSSTGTIYGYTF TGTGCCAGCAGCTCTACAGGGACCATCTATGGCTACACCTTC
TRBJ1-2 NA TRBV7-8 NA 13 CASSLGVRDGYTF TGTGCCAGCAGCTTAGGGGTCAGGGATGGCTACACCTTC
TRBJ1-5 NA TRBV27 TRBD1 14 CASRAGTGFQPQHF TGTGCCAGCAGGGCCGGGACAGGGTTCCAGCCCCAGCATTTT
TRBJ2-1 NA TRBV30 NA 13 CAGDTSSYNEQFF TGTGCCGGGGACACTAGCTCCTACAATGAGCAGTTCTTC
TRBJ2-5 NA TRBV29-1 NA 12 CSVEAAGETQYF TGCAGCGTTGAAGCGGCGGGGGAGACCCAGTACTTC
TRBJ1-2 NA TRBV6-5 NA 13 CASFGTQNYGYTF TGTGCCAGCTTTGGGACTCAAAACTATGGCTACACCTTC
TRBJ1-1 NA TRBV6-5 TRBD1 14 CASSWTGRGAEAFF TGTGCCAGCAGCTGGACAGGGAGGGGGGCTGAAGCTTTCTTT
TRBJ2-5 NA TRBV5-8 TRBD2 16 CASSSSRASGQETQYF TGTGCCAGCAGCTCTTCACGGGCTAGCGGACAAGAGACCCAGTACTTC
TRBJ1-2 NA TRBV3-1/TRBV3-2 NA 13 CASMPRGGHHYTF TGTGCCAGCATGCCCCGGGGGGGGCATCACTACACCTTC
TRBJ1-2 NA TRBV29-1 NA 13 CSVDGGSPYGYTF TGCAGCGTTGACGGGGGAAGCCCTTATGGCTACACCTTC
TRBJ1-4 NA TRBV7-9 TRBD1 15 CASSVQGAGNEKLFF TGTGCCAGCAGCGTACAGGGGGCTGGAAATGAAAAACTGTTTTTT
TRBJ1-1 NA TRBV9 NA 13 CASSVVSGVEAFF TGTGCCAGCAGCGTAGTATCAGGGGTAGAAGCTTTCTTT
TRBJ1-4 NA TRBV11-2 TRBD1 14 CASSPPDRNEKLFF TGTGCCAGCAGCCCCCCGGACAGGAATGAAAAACTGTTTTTT
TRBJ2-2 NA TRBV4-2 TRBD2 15 CASSPELAGTGELFF TGTGCCAGCAGCCCGGAGCTAGCGGGGACCGGGGAGCTGTTTTTT
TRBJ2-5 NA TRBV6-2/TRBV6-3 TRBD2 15 CASSYPAGGGETQYF TGTGCCAGCAGTTACCCAGCGGGGGGGGGAGAGACCCAGTACTTC